Following are 28 T cell receptor beta chains from one sample sequenced in a study of Graves' ophthalmopathy and Graves' hyperthyroidism. For repertoire sequencing, the TCR beta CDR3 regions were amplified from RNA transcripts. A first-round RT-PCR used HTBI primers, followed by a second-round multiplex PCR. MiXCR was run by TCRdb on the multiplex PCR reads, yielding one entry per CDR3 protein. The sample yields about 1.2 million distinct CDR3 sequences, roughly 35% seen once. The sequenced sample was peripheral blood or thyroid tissue (not recorded which). These receptors all come from an adult man with Graves' hyperthyroidism.

The rearrangement joins TRBV12-3 or TRBV12-4 to TRBJ2-7; D not certain. V shed 4 bases and J shed 3 bases, with 10 bases lying between them. The CDR3 is made up of 13 amino acids. The chain's CDR3 is CASSSLRRYEQYF. CDR3 DNA: TGTGCCAGCAGTTCCCTCCGTCGCTACGAGCAGTACTTC.

This chain connects TRBV7-8 to TRBJ2-5, with 10 bases fitting TRBD2. In germline, CDR1 is SGHVS, CDR2 FQNEAQ. V lost 5 bases to trimming and J lost 1 base; unmatched junction nucleotides: 13. CDR3 length: 18 residues. CDR3 sequence (DNA): TGTGCCAGCAGCCATCCCGGCCCAGCGGGGGGGCTCCAAGAGACCCAGTACTTC. Protein: CASSHPGPAGGLQETQYF.

In its sample, this clonotype was seen many times. This sequence joins TRBV10-3 and TRBJ2-7; tentatively, D is TRBD2 (6 bases). The CDR3 covers 14 residues. V was clipped by 4 bases and J by 0 bases, with 10 bases between them. Germline loops: CDR1 ENHRY, CDR2 SYGVKD. The CDR3 sequence is CAISVRESSYEQYF. In DNA, the CDR3 is TGTGCCATCAGTGTTCGGGAGAGCTCCTACGAGCAGTACTTC.

This clonotype occurred many times. The chain recombines TRBV9 with TRBJ2-7; D is undetermined. This CDR3 has 14 residues. CDR1 and CDR2 from the germline V gene are SGDLS and YYNGEE. V lost 0 bases and J 3 bases, leaving 10 bases between the germline ends. The DNA for the CDR3 is TGTGCCAGCAGCGTAGGTCAGGCCGACTACGAGCAGTACTTC. It specifies CASSVGQADYEQYF.

The rearrangement joins TRBV10-3 to TRBJ2-5, with 10 bases matching TRBD2. CDR1 and CDR2 (germline): ENHRY, SYGVKD. CDR3 length: 17 residues. Germline trimming cut 4 bases from V and 9 bases from J; bases unmatched to any gene: 17. CDR3 sequence reads: CAISASSGGGGGFPQYF. CDR3 sequence (DNA): TGTGCCATCAGTGCATCTAGCGGGGGAGGGGGCGGCTTTCCCCAGTACTTC.

This clonotype occurred a few times. V and J are TRBV28 and TRBJ1-1, with no clear D. The CDR3 length is 15 residues. Between the trimmed V and J ends, which lost 5 bases and 0 bases, there was a span of 13 bases. CDR1 and CDR2 (germline): MDHEN, SYDVKM. The CDR3 spells CASSTTETLNTEAFF. Written as DNA, the CDR3 is TGTGCCAGCAGTACCACAGAAACGTTGAACACTGAAGCTTTCTTT.

The V call is TRBV14, the J call TRBJ1-5, with D tentatively TRBD1 (5 bases). With 5 bases removed from V and 0 bases from J, the gap between germline ends came to 17 bases. This CDR3 spans 17 amino acids. Germline CDR1 SGHDN, CDR2 FVKESK. CDR3 bases: TGTGCCAGCAGCGCCCCGGGACGGTCGTATAGCAATCAGCCCCAGCATTTT. It codes for CASSAPGRSYSNQPQHF.

This clonotype has ten or more counts. V and J are TRBV20-1 and TRBJ1-1; 8 nucleotides agree with TRBD1. V lost 1 base, J lost 3 bases, and 16 bases stayed unmatched. The CDR3 is 18 residues long. CDR1 and CDR2 (germline): DFQATT, SNEGSKA (reference sequence). The chain's CDR3 is CSARVEQGVTFWDTEAFF. Here the CDR3 DNA reads TGCAGTGCTAGAGTAGAACAGGGGGTTACGTTTTGGGACACTGAAGCTTTCTTT.

This clonotype has at least ten counts. The V gene is TRBV7-6, the J gene TRBJ2-7; D is unresolved. The CDR3 has 14 residues. Trimming removed 5 bases from V and 4 bases from J, with 15 bases in between. CDR1 is SGHVS and CDR2 is FNYEAQ in the germline V gene. CDR3 sequence (DNA): TGTGCCAGCAGCCCCCCCCAGGCCATGTACGAGCAGTACTTC. It codes for CASSPPQAMYEQYF.

The chain joins TRBV7-9 to TRBJ2-1; 9 bases fit TRBD1. Germline V lookup: CDR1 SEHNR, CDR2 FQNEAQ (reference sequence). V lost 4 bases to trimming and J lost 2 bases; unmatched junction nucleotides: 6. This CDR3 spans 16 amino acids. DNA of the CDR3: TGTGCCAGCAGCTCCCGGGACAGGGTGACCTACAATGAGCAGTTCTTC. Residues: CASSSRDRVTYNEQFF.

This clonotype was detected a few times. This chain links TRBV20-1 with TRBJ2-7, with D possibly matching TRBD2 (5 bases). V was clipped by 5 bases and J by 0 bases, with 14 bases between them. The CDR3 spans 14 residues. Germline V gene sequence: CDR1 DFQATT, CDR2 SNEGSKA (reference sequence). The CDR3 loop reads CSALPLLVSYEQYF. Written as DNA, the CDR3 is TGCAGTGCTCTACCTCTACTAGTCTCCTACGAGCAGTACTTC.

This chain links TRBV7-2 with TRBJ2-7; 7 bases match TRBD1. CDR1 SGHTA and CDR2 FQGNSA come from the germline V gene. The V segment lost 3 bases and the J segment 5 bases; nucleotides outside the gene matches: 16. CDR3 length: 17 amino acids. Here the CDR3 reads CASSFRIGQAVPHEQYF. The CDR3 DNA follows: TGTGCCAGCAGCTTCCGAATCGGACAGGCAGTGCCTCACGAGCAGTACTTC.

This clonotype came up many times. V is TRBV2 and J is TRBJ2-7; 12 positions match TRBD2. CDR1 is SNHLY, CDR2 FYNNEI, per germline. Trimming cost V 6 bases and J 5 bases; bases outside gene matches: 8. This CDR3 comprises 15 residues. CDR3 loop: CASSSRGLAGNEQYF. CDR3 coding DNA: TGTGCCAGCAGCAGCAGGGGACTAGCGGGCAACGAGCAGTACTTC.

This clonotype has more than one count but fewer than ten. The rearrangement joins TRBV12-3 or TRBV12-4 to TRBJ1-2; 10 bases agree with TRBD1. V lost 1 base and J lost 2; bases outside the gene matches: 1. The CDR3 runs 15 residues. CDR3 nucleotide sequence: TGTGCCAGCAGTTTAGGGGGACAGGGGAACTATGGCTACACCTTC. Its translation is CASSLGGQGNYGYTF.

The chain links TRBV7-2 to TRBJ2-7, with TRBD1 identical over 9 bases. CDR1 and CDR2 from the germline V gene are SGHTA and FQGNSA. With V trimmed by 5 bases and J by 3 bases, 11 bases remained unmatched. The CDR3 runs to 16 residues. CDR3 residues: CASSLYPRDRDYEQYF. The CDR3 nucleotides read TGTGCCAGCAGCCTGTACCCACGGGACAGGGACTACGAGCAGTACTTC.

This chain's CDR3 is CASKSQGQGGGYTF. CDR3 bases: TGTGCCAGTAAATCGCAAGGACAGGGCGGGGGCTACACCTTC. This rearrangement joins TRBV19 to TRBJ1-2; 8 nucleotides align to TRBD1. The ends lost 7 bases at V and 8 bases at J; junction bases unmatched: 12. The CDR3 spans 14 residues. CDR1 LNHDA and CDR2 SQIVND come from the germline V gene (reference sequence).

In its sample, this clonotype was seen many times. The chain carries TRBV6-2 or TRBV6-3 and TRBJ2-6; 7 bases match TRBD2. Per the germline V gene, CDR1 is MNHEY and CDR2 is SVGEGT. The junction had 9 bases not matched to a gene; V was cut back by 10 bases and J by 0 bases. This CDR3 has 16 residues. The DNA for the CDR3 is TGTGCCACCGTACGGGAGGTGGACTCTGGGGCCAACGTCCTGACTTTC. It encodes CATVREVDSGANVLTF.

The chain has TRBV24-1 and TRBJ2-3; D is possibly TRBD2 (6 bases). Trimming took off 3 bases at V and 2 bases at J, with 11 bases between the two ends. Germline CDR1 and CDR2: KGHDR and SFDVKD. The CDR3 is made up of 15 amino acids. CDR3 DNA: TGTGCCACCAGTGATCGGGGGACCGACACAGATACGCAGTATTTT. This sequence encodes CATSDRGTDTDTQYF.

This clonotype showed up many times. V usage is TRBV11-2 and J usage is TRBJ2-5; a possible D gene is TRBD2 (5 bases). Trimming cost V 5 bases and J 2 bases, with 9 bases left between them. The CDR3 contains 13 residues. CDR1 and CDR2 from the germline V gene are SGHAT and FQNNGV. The CDR3 loop reads CASSPGEQETQYF. As DNA, the CDR3 is TGTGCCAGCAGCCCCGGGGAGCAAGAGACCCAGTACTTC. The full variable domain, its missing parts supplied by reference TRBV11-2 and TRBJ2-5, is EAGVAQSPRYKIIEKRQSVAFWCNPISGHATLYWYQQILGQGPKLLIQFQNNGVVDDSQLPKDRFSAERLKGVDSTLKIQPAKLEDSAVYLCASSPGEQETQYFGPGTRLLVL.

This clonotype was observed at least ten times. The chain combines TRBV7-9 with TRBJ1-1; D is ambiguous. CDR1 is SEHNR and CDR2 is FQNEAQ in the germline V gene (reference sequence). V dropped 5 bases and J dropped 0 bases, with 13 bases sitting between them. The CDR3 covers 15 residues. The CDR3 spells CASSPRPKMNTEAFF. The DNA for the CDR3 is TGTGCCAGCAGCCCGAGACCGAAGATGAACACTGAAGCTTTCTTT.

The sample holds a few counts of this clonotype. CDR3 protein: CASSLGRAGASYEQYF. Written as DNA, the CDR3 is TGTGCCAGCAGCTTAGGTCGTGCGGGGGCGTCCTACGAGCAGTACTTC. The chain recombines TRBV7-6 with TRBJ2-7; D perhaps matches TRBD2 (7 bases). This CDR3 spans 16 amino acids. The V end was cut by 1 base, the J end by 1 base, with 14 bases between. Per the germline V gene, CDR1 is SGHVS and CDR2 is FNYEAQ.

This clonotype occurred a few times. This chain joins TRBV12-3 or TRBV12-4 and TRBJ1-2, with 9 bases identical to TRBD1. V gave up 0 bases and J gave up 6 bases; unmatched junction bases: 5. The CDR3 covers 15 residues. Written as DNA, the CDR3 is TGTGCCAGCAGTTTAGCGACAACAGGGGGCGATGGCTACACCTTC. As protein: CASSLATTGGDGYTF.

With regard to this clonotype: Being one base from a much bigger clone, this may be a read error. J is TRBJ1-1 and V is TRBV5-6; D uncertain. Germline V lookup: CDR1 SGHDT, CDR2 YYEEEE. The CDR3 is 14 residues long. Trimming left V 0 bases short and J 10 bases short, with 16 bases between. The CDR3 is CASSLAGWEYGAFF. CDR3 bases: TGTGCCAGCAGCTTGGCCGGGTGGGAGTATGGAGCTTTCTTT.

The chain has TRBV15 and TRBJ1-1; D is possibly TRBD1 (5 bases). CDR3 length equals 17 residues. The V gene lost 3 bases and the J gene lost 3 bases, with 20 bases spanning the gap. The germline gives CDR1 LNHNV, CDR2 YYDKDF (reference sequence). The CDR3 region has the DNA TGTGCCACCAGCAGCCCAGTGGGACCGCCTAAGGACACTGAAGCTTTCTTT. This gives the protein CATSSPVGPPKDTEAFF.

The chain joins TRBV20-1 to TRBJ1-5, with D possibly TRBD1 on 6 matching bases. The CDR3 loop spans 13 amino acids. The germline V gene has CDR1 DFQATT and CDR2 SNEGSKA (reference sequence). The germline V and J ends were trimmed by 3 bases and 4 bases, with 10 bases remaining between them. The CDR3 spells CSASGDTNQPQHF. The CDR3 DNA follows: TGCAGTGCTAGTGGGGACACTAATCAGCCCCAGCATTTT.

The rearrangement links TRBV5-8 to TRBJ1-2, with D possibly TRBD1 on 6 matching bases. Per germline, CDR1 SGHTS and CDR2 YDEGEE. The CDR3 loop spans 16 amino acids. Trimming stripped 0 bases from V and 5 bases from J, with 17 bases between. The CDR3 sequence is CASSLDGTKILYGYTF. The CDR3, as DNA: TGTGCCAGCAGCTTGGACGGGACAAAGATCCTGTATGGCTACACCTTC. Using reference TRBV5-8 and TRBJ1-2 for the parts outside the CDR3, the full variable domain is EAGVTQSPTHLIKTRGQQATLRCSPISGHTSVYWYQQALGLGLQFLLWYDEGEERNRGNFPPRFSGRQFPNYSSELNVNALELEDSALYLCASSLDGTKILYGYTFGSGTRLTVV.

This clonotype came up many times. This sequence joins TRBV19 and TRBJ2-2; a weak D match, TRBD2 (6 bases). This CDR3 is 13 amino acids long. Deletions cut 9 bases from V and 8 bases from J, with 16 bases between. The germline V gene encodes CDR1 LNHDA and CDR2 SQIVND (reference sequence). CDR3 region: CASRHEGLGELFF. CDR3 DNA: TGTGCCAGCCGACACGAGGGACTTGGGGAGCTGTTTTTT.

This chain connects TRBV7-9 to TRBJ1-1; 7 bases fit TRBD1. The germline V gene has CDR1 SEHNR and CDR2 FQNEAQ (reference sequence). V was clipped by 8 bases and J by 3 bases; unmatched bases: 3. CDR3 length: 12 residues. The DNA for the CDR3 is TGTGCCAGCGGTACAGGGGACACTGAAGCTTTCTTT. This gives the protein CASGTGDTEAFF.